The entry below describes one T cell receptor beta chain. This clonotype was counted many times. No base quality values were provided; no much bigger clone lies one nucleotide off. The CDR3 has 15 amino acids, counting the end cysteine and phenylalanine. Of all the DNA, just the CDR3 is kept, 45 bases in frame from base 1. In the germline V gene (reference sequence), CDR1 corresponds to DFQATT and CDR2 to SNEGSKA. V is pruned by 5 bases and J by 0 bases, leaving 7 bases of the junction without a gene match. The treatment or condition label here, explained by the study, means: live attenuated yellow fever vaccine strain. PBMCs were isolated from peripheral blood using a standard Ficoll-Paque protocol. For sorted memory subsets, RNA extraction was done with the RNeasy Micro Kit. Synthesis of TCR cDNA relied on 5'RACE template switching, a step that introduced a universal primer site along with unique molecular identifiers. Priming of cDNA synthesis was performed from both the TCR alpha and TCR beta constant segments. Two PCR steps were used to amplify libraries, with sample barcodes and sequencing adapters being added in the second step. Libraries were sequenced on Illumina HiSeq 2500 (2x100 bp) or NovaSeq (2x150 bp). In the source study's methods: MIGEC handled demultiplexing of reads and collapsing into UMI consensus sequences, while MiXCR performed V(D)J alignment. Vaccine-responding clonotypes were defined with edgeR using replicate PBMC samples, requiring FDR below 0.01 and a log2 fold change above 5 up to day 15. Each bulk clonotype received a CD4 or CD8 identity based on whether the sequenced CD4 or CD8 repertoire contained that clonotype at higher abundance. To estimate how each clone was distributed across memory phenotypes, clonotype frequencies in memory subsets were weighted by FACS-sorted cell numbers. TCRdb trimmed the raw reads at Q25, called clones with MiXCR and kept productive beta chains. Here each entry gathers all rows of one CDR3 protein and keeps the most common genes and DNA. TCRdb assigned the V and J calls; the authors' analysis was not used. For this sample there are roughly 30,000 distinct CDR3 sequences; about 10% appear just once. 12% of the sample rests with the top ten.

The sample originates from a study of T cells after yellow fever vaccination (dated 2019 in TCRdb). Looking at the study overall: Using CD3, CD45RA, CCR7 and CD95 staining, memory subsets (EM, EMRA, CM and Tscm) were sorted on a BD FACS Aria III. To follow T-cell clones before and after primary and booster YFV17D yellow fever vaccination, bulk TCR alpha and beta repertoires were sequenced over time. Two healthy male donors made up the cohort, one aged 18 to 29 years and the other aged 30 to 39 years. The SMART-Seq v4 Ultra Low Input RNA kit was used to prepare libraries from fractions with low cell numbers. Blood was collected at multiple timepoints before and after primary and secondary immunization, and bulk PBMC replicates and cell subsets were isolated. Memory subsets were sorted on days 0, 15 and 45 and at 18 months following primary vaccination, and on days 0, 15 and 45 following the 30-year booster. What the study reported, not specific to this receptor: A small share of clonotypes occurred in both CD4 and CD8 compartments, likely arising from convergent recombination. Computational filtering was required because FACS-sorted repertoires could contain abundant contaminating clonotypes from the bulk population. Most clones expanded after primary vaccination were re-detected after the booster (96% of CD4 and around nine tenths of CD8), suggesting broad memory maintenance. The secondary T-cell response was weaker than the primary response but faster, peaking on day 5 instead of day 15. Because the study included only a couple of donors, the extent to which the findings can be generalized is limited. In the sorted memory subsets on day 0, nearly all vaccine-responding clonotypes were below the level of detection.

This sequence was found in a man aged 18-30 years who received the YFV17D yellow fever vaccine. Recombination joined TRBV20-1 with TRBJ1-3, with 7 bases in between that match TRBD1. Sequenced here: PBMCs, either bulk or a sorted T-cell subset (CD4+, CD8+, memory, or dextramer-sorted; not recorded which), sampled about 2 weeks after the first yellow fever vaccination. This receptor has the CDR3 CSASTGAISGNTIYF. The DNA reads TGCAGTGCTTCCACAGGGGCCATCTCTGGAAACACCATATATTTT.